The sequence of this TCR beta chain was determined in a study of blood T cell repertoires in COVID-19. About the study: The United States, Italy and Spain supplied acute and convalescent COVID-19 samples. PBMCs, B-cell-depleted T cells, or T cells were the source of the cDNA or gDNA that made up the material.

Germline V CDR1 and CDR2: SGHTA, FQGNSA. CDR3 length: 17 residues. V was pared by 5 bases and J by 1 base, with 18 bases between. The Seattle patients, enrolled during active infection, were followed longitudinally. Authors' processing steps: How many nucleated cells were present was estimated from reference gene primer amplification. TCRdb's table, derived via immunoSEQ multiplex PCR, lists solely in-frame clones and lacks some. That table supplies the V and J calls and clone size; D and trimming were determined from the DNA. The sample consists of about 140,000 clones, roughly 84% of them appearing once.

The sample taken for sequencing was peripheral blood. This receptor was taken from a man aged 25 to 40 with COVID-19, enrolled during active disease. The gene calls are TRBV7-2 and TRBJ1-5; D uncertain. CDR3: CASSGFGGGLSNQPQHF. CDR3 coding DNA: TGTGCCAGCAGCGGCTTCGGAGGAGGATTGAGCAATCAGCCCCAGCATTTT.